This TCR beta chain emerged from a study of blood T cell repertoires in COVID-19. Study-level information: Some COVID-19 samples were acute and others convalescent; all came from the United States, Italy and Spain. T cells, B-cell-depleted T cells, or PBMCs supplied cDNA or gDNA.

Here immunoSEQ multiplex PCR was the method, and the copy in TCRdb shows in-frame clones only, minus some. The sample yields 200,000 to 250,000 clones, around 86% seen once. The V end was cut by 1 base, the J end by 6 bases, with 10 bases between. Germline V gives CDR1 SGHNT, CDR2 YENEEA. The CDR3 totals 14 residues. This receptor was identified in a man younger than 40 who had recovered from COVID-19. Sequencing was carried out using peripheral blood. This chain joins TRBV11-3 and TRBJ2-1, with D unresolved. CDR3 DNA sequence: TGTGCCAGCAGCTTAGGGGCAAGCACCAATGAGCAGTTCTTC. Residues: CASSLGASTNEQFF.